The text below deals with one T cell receptor (beta chain). Its specificity is unknown. The source of the sample is a study of OX40 agonist ivuxolimab in advanced cancers. General observations from the study: Mean expanded clone counts were higher in CD8+ than CD4+ T cells. Normalized T-cell clonal expansion was also low in some nonresponders.

Trimming stripped 0 bases from V and 8 bases from J, with 12 bases between. CDR1 SGHNT and CDR2 YYREEE come from the germline V gene (reference sequence). CDR3 length: 14 amino acids. Produced via immunoSEQ multiplex PCR; TCRdb's table is partial and in-frame only. Found here are tens of thousands of clones, 80% to 90% of them singletons; the top ten hold roughly 0.5%. This clonotype originated in an adult with an advanced solid tumor such as melanoma, head and neck, liver or kidney cancer. Here the sequenced sample was CD4+ or CD8+ T cells sorted from blood, taken in a trial of the OX40 agonist ivuxolimab. The chain uses TRBV5-4 and TRBJ2-1; TRBD1 is a possible D gene (5 bases). CDR3 region: CASSLGQPGDEQFF. CDR3 bases: TGTGCCAGCAGCTTGGGACAGCCTGGGGATGAGCAGTTCTTC.